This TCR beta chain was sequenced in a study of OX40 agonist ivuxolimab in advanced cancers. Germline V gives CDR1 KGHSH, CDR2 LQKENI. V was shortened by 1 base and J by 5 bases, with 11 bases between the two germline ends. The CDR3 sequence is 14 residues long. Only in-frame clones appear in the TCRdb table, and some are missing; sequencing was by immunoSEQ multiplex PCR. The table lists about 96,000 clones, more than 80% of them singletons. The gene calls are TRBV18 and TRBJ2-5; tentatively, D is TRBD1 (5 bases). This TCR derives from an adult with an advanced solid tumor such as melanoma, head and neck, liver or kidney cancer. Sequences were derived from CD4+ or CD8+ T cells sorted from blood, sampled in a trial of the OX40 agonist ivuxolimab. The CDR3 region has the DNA TGTGCCAGCTCACCACAAGGGGCGAAGGAGACCCAGTACTTC. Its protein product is CASSPQGAKETQYF.